The rows below give T cell receptor beta chains drawn from one sample of a study of metastatic and nonmetastatic thyroid tumors. TCRdb reprocessed the PCR reads using MiXCR. The sample has thousands of clones; around a third are singletons. The sequenced sample consisted of adjacent normal tissue. The receptor source for this set is a male donor with papillary thyroid cancer or a benign thyroid nodule (not recorded which). Some clones in this sample may be carry-over from other donors' samples. The CDR3 runs from the conserved cysteine through the conserved F or W. The D gene is left open where the match is weak. Only part of the rows carry a size: once, few, many, or a class if the clone is expanded.

TRBV7-6,-,-,TRBJ1-6,CASSSQGPYNSPLHF,TGTGCCAGCAGCTCCCAGGGGCCCTATAATTCACCCCTCCACTTT
TRBV5-4,-,TRBD2,TRBJ2-7,CASSLGIGLAGTYEQYF,TGTGCCAGCAGCTTGGGTATCGGACTAGCGGGTACCTACGAGCAGTACTTC
TRBV28,-,TRBD2,TRBJ2-3,CASSTFLLAGAVDTGTQYF,TGTGCCAGCAGTACCTTCCTACTAGCGGGAGCGGTAGACACAGGTACGCAGTATTTT
TRBV6-6,-,TRBD1,TRBJ2-7,CASSYSRGHDEQYF,TGTGCCAGCAGTTACTCCAGGGGGCACGACGAGCAGTACTTC
TRBV7-6,-,TRBD2,TRBJ2-1,CASSSRRTSGGHNEQFF,TGTGCCAGCAGCTCCCGTCGGACTAGCGGGGGACACAATGAGCAGTTCTTC
TRBV9,-,-,TRBJ2-1,CASSVDLSHSYNEQFF,TGTGCCAGCAGCGTAGATCTCTCACACTCCTACAATGAGCAGTTCTTC
TRBV10-2,-,-,TRBJ2-1,CASSESLNEQFF,TGCGCCAGCAGTGAGTCCTTGAATGAGCAGTTCTTC
TRBV20-1,-,-,TRBJ1-5,CSATTYSNQPQHF,TGCAGTGCTACTACTTATAGCAATCAGCCCCAGCATTTT
TRBV3-1,-,TRBD2,TRBJ2-2,CASSPPGLAGISYTGELFF,TGTGCCAGCAGCCCGCCCGGACTAGCGGGAATTTCTTACACCGGGGAGCTGTTTTTT
TRBV12-3/TRBV12-4,-,TRBD1,TRBJ2-7,CASGPRTGGYEQYF,TGTGCCAGCGGGCCAAGGACAGGGGGCTACGAGCAGTACTTC
TRBV11-3,-,-,TRBJ1-5,CASSLDQGSTQHF,TGTGCCAGCAGCTTAGACCAGGGATCCACCCAGCATTTT
TRBV6-1,-,TRBD2,TRBJ2-7,CAISRLAGDVYEQYF,TGTGCCATCAGCCGACTAGCGGGGGACGTCTACGAGCAGTACTTC
TRBV6-1,large,-,TRBJ1-3,CASTGGGNTIYF,TGTGCCAGCACGGGAGGGGGAAACACCATATATTTT
TRBV6-1,few,TRBD2,TRBJ2-4,CASSLLSGGPGDEQLF,TGTGCCAGCAGCCTACTATCGGGGGGGCCCGGCGATGAGCAGCTCTTC
TRBV27,few,-,TRBJ2-3,CDSSVGQGIWYF,-
TRBV28,-,-,TRBJ1-3,CASRTENTIYF,TGTGCCAGCAGGACTGAAAACACCATATATTTT
TRBV27,-,TRBD2,TRBJ2-1,CASTISGRFNEQFF,TGTGCCAGCACCATTAGCGGGAGGTTCAATGAGCAGTTCTTC
TRBV20-1,few,TRBD1,TRBJ1-2,CSARDPTTGWGLGYTF,TGCAGTGCTAGAGATCCCACGACAGGGTGGGGTCTAGGCTACACCTTC
TRBV20-1,few,-,TRBJ1-6,CSARPGQYNSPLHF,TGCAGTGCTAGACCCGGACAGTATAATTCACCCCTCCACTTT
TRBV6-5,few,-,TRBJ2-1,CASSERGGGTYNEQFF,TGTGCCAGCAGTGAACGGGGCGGGGGCACCTACAATGAGCAGTTCTTC
TRBV6-2/TRBV6-3,few,-,TRBJ2-1,CASSPEDSGEQFF,TGTGCCAGCAGCCCTGAAGACAGCGGCGAGCAGTTCTTC
TRBV13,many,-,TRBJ2-3,CASSFISDTQYF,TGTGCCAGCAGCTTCATCTCAGATACGCAGTATTTT
TRBV5-1,-,TRBD1,TRBJ2-1,CASLPGQGIANEQFF,TGCGCCAGCCTACCGGGACAGGGGATAGCCAATGAGCAGTTCTTC
TRBV6-1,-,TRBD1,TRBJ1-1,CASSERGQGPEAFF,TGTGCCAGCAGTGAAAGGGGACAGGGACCTGAAGCTTTCTTT
TRBV20-1,-,-,TRBJ2-1,CSARVLGGNSYNEQFF,TGCAGTGCTAGAGTCCTGGGCGGAAACTCCTACAATGAGCAGTTCTTC
TRBV6-5,few,-,TRBJ1-2,CASSYGWGGDYGYTF,TGTGCCAGCAGTTACGGTTGGGGTGGCGACTATGGCTACACCTTC